A selection of T cell receptor beta chains follows, all from one sample in a study of regulatory T cells in long-lasting Graves disease. TCRdb re-derived calls from the multiplex PCR reads in MiXCR, one entry per CDR3 protein. The sample lists 300,000 to 400,000 distinct CDR3 sequences; over 15% were seen once. The data were also submitted as part of a second study, on T cells in Graves' hyperthyroidism and ophthalmopathy.

The sequences come from peripheral blood mononuclear cells (PBMCs), collected at new diagnosis, from a patient treated with antithyroid drugs. The receptor source for this set is a man aged 40-55 years with Graves disease. Both conserved end residues are part of each CDR3. Each record gives: J gene, clone size, D gene, V gene, CDR3 DNA, CDR3 protein. A D gene is named only where the DNA matches it firmly. Expanded clones get a size class; other rows say once, few or many, or leave the size out.

TRBJ1-5	many	-	TRBV7-9	TGTGCCAGCAGCGTCAGGGATCAGCCCCAGCATTTT	CASSVRDQPQHF
TRBJ2-3	many	-	TRBV12-3/TRBV12-4	TGTGCCAGCAGTCCCTTAGGGGGCACAGATACGCAGTATTTT	CASSPLGGTDTQYF
TRBJ2-1	many	-	TRBV27	TGTGCCAGCAGGCCCGGGACAAACAATGAGCAGTTCTTC	CASRPGTNNEQFF
TRBJ2-1	-	-	TRBV12-3/TRBV12-4	TGTGCCAGCAGTTCCCTTCAGGGTTGGGCCTCCTACAATGAGCAGTTCTTC	CASSSLQGWASYNEQFF
TRBJ1-4	once	-	TRBV11-2	TGTGCCAGCAGCTTATCCCGTAGGGGGGTAGCTAATGAAAAACTGTTTTTT	CASSLSRRGVANEKLFF
TRBJ2-7	-	-	TRBV29-1	TGCAGCGCCCAACAGAGTTCCGCCTACGAGCAGTACTTC	CSAQQSSAYEQYF
TRBJ2-7	many	-	TRBV7-2	TGTGCCAGCAGCTTATTTCGGGTTCCCTCCTACGAGCAGTACTTC	CASSLFRVPSYEQYF
TRBJ1-2	-	TRBD1	TRBV28	TGTGCCAGCATCCCATTTGGGGGCACAGGGGCCCGGGGCTACACCTTC	CASIPFGGTGARGYTF
TRBJ2-1	many	TRBD2	TRBV6-5	TGTGCCAGCAGTTACTCGCGGCTAGCGGGGGCTGAGCAGTTCTTC	CASSYSRLAGAEQFF
TRBJ1-5	many	-	TRBV28	TGTGCCAGCAAGGGGGGGCTGTATAGCAATCAGCCCCAGCATTTT	CASKGGLYSNQPQHF
TRBJ1-5	many	-	TRBV27	TGTGCCAGCAGTCCCAGGGACCCACGGCCCCAGCATTTT	CASSPRDPRPQHF
TRBJ1-2	-	-	TRBV7-2	TGTGCCAGCAGCTTAGACGCAGGGTTTAGGGTTGGCTACACCTTC	CASSLDAGFRVGYTF
TRBJ1-4	many	TRBD1	TRBV12-5	TGTGCTAGTGGTTTGGATCCGGGACAGGGATTGGAAAAACTGTTTTTT	CASGLDPGQGLEKLFF
TRBJ1-2	many	-	TRBV7-2	TGTGCCAGCAGCCCAGATCCAGGAGACTATGGCTACACCTTC	CASSPDPGDYGYTF
TRBJ2-4	-	-	TRBV9	TGTGCCAGCAGCCCAACCGGGGCGCAAAACATTCAGTACTTC	CASSPTGAQNIQYF
TRBJ2-1	many	-	TRBV7-8	TGTGCCAGCAGCTTGCCAGGCAATGAGCAGTTCTTC	CASSLPGNEQFF
TRBJ2-7	many	-	TRBV7-9	TGTGCCAGCAGCTCAAGGTCCACCTACGAGCAGTACTTC	CASSSRSTYEQYF
TRBJ1-6	many	-	TRBV28	TGTGCCAGCAGCCCCCCACAGTCGGGGTCACCCCTCCACTTT	CASSPPQSGSPLHF
TRBJ1-1	many	-	TRBV20-1	TGCAGTGCTAGAGAGGTGAGAAGCACTGAAGCTTTCTTT	CSAREVRSTEAFF
TRBJ2-3	-	-	TRBV5-1	TGTGCCAGCAGCCAAGATACGACCACAGATACGCAGTATTTT	CASSQDTTTDTQYF
TRBJ1-2	-	-	TRBV28	TGTGCCAGCAGTTTATTAGGGCCATCGAACTATGGCTACACCTTC	CASSLLGPSNYGYTF
TRBJ1-1	many	TRBD1	TRBV28	TGTGCCAGCAGTCCTGACGGCAGGGGGGATGGGAACACTGAAGCTTTCTTT	CASSPDGRGDGNTEAFF
TRBJ2-3	-	TRBD2	TRBV27	TGTGCCAGCAGTACCTCAGCGGGGGGAGGGACAGATACGCAGTATTTT	CASSTSAGGGTDTQYF
TRBJ2-1	-	-	TRBV4-2	TGTGCCAGCAGCCAAGATCGACCGATCAATGAGCAGTTCTTC	CASSQDRPINEQFF
TRBJ2-4	few	-	TRBV6-1	TGTGCCAGCAGCAGTTACGGCTTATATGGAGGGAACATTCAGTACTTC	CASSSYGLYGGNIQYF
TRBJ2-2	many	-	TRBV10-1	TGCGCCAGCAACGCGAAGAGATACGGGGAGCTGTTTTTT	CASNAKRYGELFF
TRBJ1-1	few	TRBD1	TRBV5-4	TGTGCCAGCAGCTGGACAGGGGGCAGGGACACTGAAGCTTTCTTT	CASSWTGGRDTEAFF
TRBJ2-3	many	-	TRBV11-2	TGTGCCAGCAGCCCCGCCGGACGGGGCACAGATACGCAGTATTTT	CASSPAGRGTDTQYF
TRBJ2-5	many	-	TRBV11-3	TGTGCCAGCAGCTTATACAGGGATCAAGAGACCCAGTACTTC	CASSLYRDQETQYF
TRBJ2-7	-	TRBD2	TRBV20-1	TGCAGTACCTCCCCGGGGGGAGTCGGGATCTACGAGCAGTACTTC	CSTSPGGVGIYEQYF
TRBJ1-1	many	TRBD1	TRBV5-1	TGCGCCAGCAGCGGGTACGGACAGGGGGCTTCCACTGAAGCTTTCTTT	CASSGYGQGASTEAFF
TRBJ2-7	many	TRBD2	TRBV3-1	TGTGCCAGCAGCCTGCGACTGATAGCGGGGGTAAGCGAGCAGTACTTC	CASSLRLIAGVSEQYF
TRBJ1-4	-	-	TRBV7-8	TGTGCCAGCAGCTTGGGGAGCGCCAGGGCTACTAATGAAAAACTGTTTTTT	CASSLGSARATNEKLFF
TRBJ2-7	-	TRBD2	TRBV12-3/TRBV12-4	TGTGCCAGCAGTTTGACTAGCGGGGGCCGATCCTACGAGCAGTACTTC	CASSLTSGGRSYEQYF
TRBJ1-1	many	TRBD1	TRBV5-1	TGCGCCAGCAGCTTGAACCCCCCAGGGGGCGTGGGCACTGAAGCTTTCTTT	CASSLNPPGGVGTEAFF
TRBJ2-7	many	-	TRBV5-1	TGCGCCAGCAGTCGAGCGGCCCCCTACGAGCAGTACTTC	CASSRAAPYEQYF
TRBJ1-4	-	-	TRBV5-8	TGTGCCAGCAGCTTGTTCGGGGGGCGTGAAAAACTGTTTTTT	CASSLFGGREKLFF
TRBJ2-2	-	TRBD2	TRBV7-2	TGTGCCAGCAGCGTAGGCGGGGGGGGCGCTTACACCGGGGAGCTGTTTTTT	CASSVGGGGAYTGELFF
TRBJ1-5	-	-	TRBV27	TGTGCCAGCAGTTTTGGGGGGGCTCAGCCCCAGCATTTT	CASSFGGAQPQHF
TRBJ2-1	many	TRBD2	TRBV5-1	TGCGCCAGCAGCTTGGCTAGCGGGGGGAACAATGAGCAGTTCTTC	CASSLASGGNNEQFF
TRBJ2-5	many	TRBD2	TRBV9	TGTGCCAGCAGCGACGGCGCGGGAGGAGAGACCCAGTACTTC	CASSDGAGGETQYF
TRBJ2-5	-	TRBD2	TRBV5-1	TGCGCCAGCTATGACGGGACTAGCGGGGAAGAGACCCAGTACTTC	CASYDGTSGEETQYF
TRBJ1-5	few	TRBD1	TRBV29-1	TGCAGCGTTGAAGAGACAGGGGATCAGCCCCAGCATTTT	CSVEETGDQPQHF
TRBJ2-5	-	-	TRBV29-1	TGCAGCGTTAGGGTCTTGGAGACCCAGTACTTC	CSVRVLETQYF
TRBJ1-2	-	-	TRBV6-2/TRBV6-3	TGTGCCAGCAGTACCGGGACAAACTATGGCTACACCTTC	CASSTGTNYGYTF
TRBJ2-7	many	TRBD1	TRBV30	TGTGCCTGGAGTGCGGGGACAGCCTACGAGCAGTACTTC	CAWSAGTAYEQYF
TRBJ1-1	few	-	TRBV28	TGTGCCAGCAGCCCTGGACTCTTTACCGCTGAAGCTTTCTTT	CASSPGLFTAEAFF
TRBJ2-3	-	-	TRBV10-3	TGTGCCATCAGTGAGTCGAGTAAGGGGACGCAGTATTTT	CAISESSKGTQYF
TRBJ2-5	few	-	TRBV14	TGTGCCAGCAGCCGCCTTGGGAGCAGCCAAGAGACCCAGTACTTC	CASSRLGSSQETQYF
TRBJ1-1	many	TRBD1	TRBV7-2	TGTGCCAGCAGCCCTCGTGGGCAGGGGGGGCGAGCTTTCTTT	CASSPRGQGGRAFF
TRBJ2-1	many	-	TRBV6-5	TGTGCCAGCAGTTACGCAGGGGCGTTCAACAATGAGCAGTTCTTC	CASSYAGAFNNEQFF